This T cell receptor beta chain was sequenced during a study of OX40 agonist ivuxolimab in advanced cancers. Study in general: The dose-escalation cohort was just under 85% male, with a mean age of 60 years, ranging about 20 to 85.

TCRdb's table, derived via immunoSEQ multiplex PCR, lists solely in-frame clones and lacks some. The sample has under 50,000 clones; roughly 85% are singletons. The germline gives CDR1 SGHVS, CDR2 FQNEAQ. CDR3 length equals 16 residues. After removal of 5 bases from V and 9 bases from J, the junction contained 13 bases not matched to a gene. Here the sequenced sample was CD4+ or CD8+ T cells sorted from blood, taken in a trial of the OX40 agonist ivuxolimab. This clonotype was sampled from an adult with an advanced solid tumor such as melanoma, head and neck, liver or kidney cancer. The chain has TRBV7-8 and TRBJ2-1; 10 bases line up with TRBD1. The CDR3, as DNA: TGTGCCAGCAGCCCCCCGGGACAGGGGTTTGACGGTGAGCAGTTCTTC. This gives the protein CASSPPGQGFDGEQFF.